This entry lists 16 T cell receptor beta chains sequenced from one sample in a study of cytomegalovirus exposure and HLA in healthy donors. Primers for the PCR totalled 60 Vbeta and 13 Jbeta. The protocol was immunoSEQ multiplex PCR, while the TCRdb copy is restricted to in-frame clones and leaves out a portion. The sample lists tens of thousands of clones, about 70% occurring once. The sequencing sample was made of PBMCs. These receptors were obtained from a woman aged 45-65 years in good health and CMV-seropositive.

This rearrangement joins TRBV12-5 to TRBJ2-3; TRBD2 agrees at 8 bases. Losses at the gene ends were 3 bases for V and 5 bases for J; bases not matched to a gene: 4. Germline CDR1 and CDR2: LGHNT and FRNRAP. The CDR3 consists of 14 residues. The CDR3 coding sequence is TGTGCTAGTGGTTTCGGACTAGCCGGAGATACGCAGTATTTT. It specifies CASGFGLAGDTQYF. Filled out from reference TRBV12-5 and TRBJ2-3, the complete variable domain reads DARVTQTPRHKVTEMGQEVTMRCQPILGHNTVFWYRQTMMQGLELLAYFRNRAPLDDSGMPKDRFSAEMPDATLATLKIQPSEPRDSAVYFCASGFGLAGDTQYFGPGTRLTVL.

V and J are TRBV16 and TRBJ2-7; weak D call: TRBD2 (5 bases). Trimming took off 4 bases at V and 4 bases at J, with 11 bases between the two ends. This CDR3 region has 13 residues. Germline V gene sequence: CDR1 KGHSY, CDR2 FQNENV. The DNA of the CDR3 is TGTGCCAGCAGCCTAGCGTCCGGGTACGAGCAGTACTTC. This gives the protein CASSLASGYEQYF. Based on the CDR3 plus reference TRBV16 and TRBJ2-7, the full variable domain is GEEVAQTPKHLVRGEGQKAKLYCAPIKGHSYVFWYQQVLKNEFKFLISFQNENVFDETGMPKERFSAKCLPNSPCSLEIQATKLEDSAVYFCASSLASGYEQYFGPGTRLTVT.

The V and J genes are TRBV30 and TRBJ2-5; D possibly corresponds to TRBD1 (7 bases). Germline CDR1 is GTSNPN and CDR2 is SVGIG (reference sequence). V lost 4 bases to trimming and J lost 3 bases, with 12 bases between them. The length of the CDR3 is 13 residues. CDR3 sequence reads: CAWIGGGEETQYF. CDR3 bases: TGTGCCTGGATCGGAGGGGGCGAAGAGACCCAGTACTTC.

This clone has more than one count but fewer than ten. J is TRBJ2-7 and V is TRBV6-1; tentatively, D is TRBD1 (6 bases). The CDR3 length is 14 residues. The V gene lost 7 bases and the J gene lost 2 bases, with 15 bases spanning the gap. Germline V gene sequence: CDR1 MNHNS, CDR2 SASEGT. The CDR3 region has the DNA TGTGCCAGCAAAAAGGACAGCCCTGCCTACGAGCAGTACTTC. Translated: CASKKDSPAYEQYF.

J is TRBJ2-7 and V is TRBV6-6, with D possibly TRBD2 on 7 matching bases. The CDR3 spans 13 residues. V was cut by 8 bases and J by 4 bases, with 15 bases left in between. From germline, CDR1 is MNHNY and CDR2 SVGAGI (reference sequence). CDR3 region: CASGGGGGYEQYF. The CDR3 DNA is TGTGCCAGCGGGGGAGGGGGAGGGTACGAGCAGTACTTC.

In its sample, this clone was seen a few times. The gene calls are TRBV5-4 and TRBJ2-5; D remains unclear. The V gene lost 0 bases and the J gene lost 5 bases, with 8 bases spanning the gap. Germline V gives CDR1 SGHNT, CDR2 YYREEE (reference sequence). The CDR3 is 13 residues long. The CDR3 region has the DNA TGTGCCAGCAGCTTGGACAGTTGGGAGACCCAGTACTTC. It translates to CASSLDSWETQYF.

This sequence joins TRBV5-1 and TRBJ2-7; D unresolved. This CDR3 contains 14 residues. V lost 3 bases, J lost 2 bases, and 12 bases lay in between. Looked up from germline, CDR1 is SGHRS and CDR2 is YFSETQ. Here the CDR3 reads CASSSQTPTYEQYF. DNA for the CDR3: TGCGCCAGCAGCTCGCAGACTCCGACCTACGAGCAGTACTTC. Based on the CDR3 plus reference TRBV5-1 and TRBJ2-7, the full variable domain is KAGVTQTPRYLIKTRGQQVTLSCSPISGHRSVSWYQQTPGQGLQFLFEYFSETQRNKGNFPGRFSGRQFSNSRSEMNVSTLELGDSALYLCASSSQTPTYEQYFGPGTRLTVT.

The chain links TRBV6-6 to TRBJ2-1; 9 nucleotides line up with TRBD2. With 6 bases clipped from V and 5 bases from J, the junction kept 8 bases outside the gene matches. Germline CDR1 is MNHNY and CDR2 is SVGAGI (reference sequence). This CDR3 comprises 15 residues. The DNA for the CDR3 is TGTGCCAGCAGACAGACTAGCGGAGGGGACAATGAGCAGTTCTTC. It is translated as CASRQTSGGDNEQFF.

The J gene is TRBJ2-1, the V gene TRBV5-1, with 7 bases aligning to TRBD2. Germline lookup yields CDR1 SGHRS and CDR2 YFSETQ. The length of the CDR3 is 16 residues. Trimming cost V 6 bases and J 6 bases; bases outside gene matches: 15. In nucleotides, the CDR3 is TGCGCCAGCACCCCCGGCGGGGGTGGAAATGCCAATGAGCAGTTCTTC. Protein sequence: CASTPGGGGNANEQFF. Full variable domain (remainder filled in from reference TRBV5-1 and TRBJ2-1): KAGVTQTPRYLIKTRGQQVTLSCSPISGHRSVSWYQQTPGQGLQFLFEYFSETQRNKGNFPGRFSGRQFSNSRSEMNVSTLELGDSALYLCASTPGGGGNANEQFFGPGTRLTVL.

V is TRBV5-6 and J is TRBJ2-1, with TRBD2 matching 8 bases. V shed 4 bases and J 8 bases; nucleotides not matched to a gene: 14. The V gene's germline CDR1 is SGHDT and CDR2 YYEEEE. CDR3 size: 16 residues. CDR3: CASSPQAAGDPHEQFF. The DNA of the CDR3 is TGTGCCAGCAGCCCTCAGGCAGCGGGAGATCCCCATGAGCAGTTCTTC.

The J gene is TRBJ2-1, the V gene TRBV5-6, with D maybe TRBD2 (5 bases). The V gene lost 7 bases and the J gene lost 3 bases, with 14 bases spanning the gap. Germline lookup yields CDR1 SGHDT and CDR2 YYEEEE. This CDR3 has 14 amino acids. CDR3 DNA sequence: TGTGCCAGCTTACCGAGCGGTATCTACAATGAGCAGTTCTTC. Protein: CASLPSGIYNEQFF.

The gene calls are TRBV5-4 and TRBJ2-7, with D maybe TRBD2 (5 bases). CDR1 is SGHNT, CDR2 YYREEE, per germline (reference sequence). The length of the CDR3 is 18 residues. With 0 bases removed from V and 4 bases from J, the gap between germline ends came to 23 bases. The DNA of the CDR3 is TGTGCCAGCAGCTTGGCCACCGGGAAGTCCTATGGCGGTTACGAGCAGTACTTC. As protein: CASSLATGKSYGGYEQYF.

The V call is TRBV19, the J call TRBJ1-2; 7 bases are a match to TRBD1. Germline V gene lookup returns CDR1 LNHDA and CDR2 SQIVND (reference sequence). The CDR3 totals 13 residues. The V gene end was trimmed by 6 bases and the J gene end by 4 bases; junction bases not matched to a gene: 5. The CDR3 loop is CASSPRGFYGYTF. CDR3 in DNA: TGTGCCAGTAGCCCCAGGGGGTTCTATGGCTACACCTTC.

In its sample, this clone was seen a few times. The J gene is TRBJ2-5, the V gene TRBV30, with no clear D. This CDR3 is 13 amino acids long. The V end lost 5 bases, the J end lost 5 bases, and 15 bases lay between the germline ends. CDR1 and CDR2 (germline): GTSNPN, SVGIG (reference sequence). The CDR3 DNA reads TGTGCCTGGGACGCCCAGCTGAGGGAGACCCAGTACTTC. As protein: CAWDAQLRETQYF.

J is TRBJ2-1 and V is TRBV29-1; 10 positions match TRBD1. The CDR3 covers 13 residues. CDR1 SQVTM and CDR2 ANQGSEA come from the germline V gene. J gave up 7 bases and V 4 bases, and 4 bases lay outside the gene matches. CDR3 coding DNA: TGCAGCGTTGCCGGGACAGGGGTAAATGAGCAGTTCTTC. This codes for CSVAGTGVNEQFF.

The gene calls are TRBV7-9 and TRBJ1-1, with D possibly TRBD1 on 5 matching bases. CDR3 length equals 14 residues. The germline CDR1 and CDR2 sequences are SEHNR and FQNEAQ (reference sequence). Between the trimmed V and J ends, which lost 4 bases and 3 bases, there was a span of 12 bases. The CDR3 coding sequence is TGTGCCAGCAGCTCCAAAGGGGCTGACACTGAAGCTTTCTTT. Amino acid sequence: CASSSKGADTEAFF.